This TCR beta chain was found in a study of T cells after yellow fever vaccination. General study results and limits: Reappearance after the booster was seen for most primary-vaccination clones, at 95% to 96% CD4 and roughly 90% CD8.

Generation of TCR cDNA used 5'RACE template switching (which added a universal primer site and UMIs). One entry per CDR3 protein, called by TCRdb with MiXCR from the 5' RACE reads. The sample yields approximately 510,000 distinct CDR3 sequences, less than 25% seen once. Note on this clonotype: Its antigen is still unknown.

Sample: PBMCs, taken approximately 22 days after the first yellow fever vaccination. The clonotype was recovered from a man aged 18 to 29 who received the YFV17D yellow fever vaccine.

The CDR3 DNA sequence: TGCGCCAGCAGCTTGGGGACACCAGATAATTCACCCCTCCACTTT. It encodes CASSLGTPDNSPLHF. The chain recombines TRBV5-1 with TRBJ1-6; D may be TRBD1 (5 bases). Germline CDR1 reads SGHRS; CDR2 reads YFSETQ. V was pared by 0 bases and J by 5 bases, with 9 bases between. The CDR3 loop spans 15 amino acids.